What follows are 21 T cell receptor beta chains derived from one specimen sequenced in a study of blood T cell repertoires in COVID-19. The repertoire was sequenced with immunoSEQ multiplex PCR; TCRdb's copy has only in-frame clones and lacks some. Here the sample spans just over 250,000 clones, approximately 86% being singletons. What was sequenced was peripheral blood. These receptors were obtained from a man between 40 and 49 years old who had recovered from COVID-19.

V is TRBV6-5 and J is TRBJ2-7; D is possibly TRBD2 (6 bases). The CDR3 is made up of 14 amino acids. V was trimmed by 5 bases and J by 3 bases, leaving 14 bases between them. The germline CDR1 and CDR2 sequences are MNHEY and SVGAGI. This chain's CDR3 is CASSLGTGVYEQYF. CDR3 sequence (DNA): TGTGCCAGCAGTCTCGGTACGGGGGTCTACGAGCAGTACTTC.

J is TRBJ2-5 and V is TRBV10-3, with 7 bases fitting TRBD2. Trimming took 4 bases from V and 6 from J; bases not matched to a gene: 8. Germline lookup yields CDR1 ENHRY and CDR2 SYGVKD. The CDR3 covers 14 residues. The CDR3 spells CAISVQREFKTQYF. CDR3 sequence (DNA): TGTGCCATCAGTGTTCAGCGGGAATTCAAGACCCAGTACTTC.

V and J are TRBV3-1 (or the pseudogene TRBV3-2) and TRBJ1-2, with D perhaps TRBD1 (6 bases). With 4 bases removed from V and 2 bases from J, the gap between germline ends came to 11 bases. The germline V gene has CDR1 LGHDT and CDR2 YNNKEL (reference sequence). The CDR3 loop spans 14 amino acids. CDR3 in DNA: TGTGCCAGCAGCCGCAGGACAGCCAACTATGGCTACACCTTC. Residues: CASSRRTANYGYTF.

V and J are TRBV9 and TRBJ2-1; D ambiguous. V lost 1 base to trimming and J lost 1 base, with 9 bases between them. In germline, CDR1 is SGDLS, CDR2 YYNGEE. The CDR3 spans 15 residues. The CDR3 DNA reads TGTGCCAGCAGCGTATCGCCAGCGTCCTACAATGAGCAGTTCTTC. It translates to CASSVSPASYNEQFF.

V usage is TRBV5-4 and J usage is TRBJ2-7; D possibly corresponds to TRBD1 (5 bases). CDR3 length: 12 amino acids. The germline V and J ends were trimmed by 2 bases and 4 bases, with 7 bases remaining between them. Germline V gene sequence: CDR1 SGHNT, CDR2 YYREEE (reference sequence). CDR3 in DNA: TGTGCCAGCAGCTTAAGGGGTTACGAGCAGTACTTC. Residues: CASSLRGYEQYF.

Only a few counts were recorded for this clone. The V call is TRBV27, the J call TRBJ1-2; possibly TRBD1 for D (6 bases). With 5 bases removed from V and 3 bases from J, the gap between germline ends came to 10 bases. The germline gives CDR1 MNHEY, CDR2 SMNVEV (reference sequence). This CDR3 has 13 residues. CDR3 bases: TGTGCCAGCAGTGAACAGGGTTACTATGGCTACACCTTC. Translating it yields CASSEQGYYGYTF.

V usage is TRBV11-1 and J usage is TRBJ2-3; D unresolved. V lost 5 bases and J lost 6, with 18 bases in between. Germline-derived CDR1 and CDR2 are SGHAT and FQDESV (reference sequence). This CDR3 has 15 residues. As DNA, the CDR3 is TGTGCCAGCAGCCCCCGCGCCCCTATCGTTGATACGCAGTATTTT. Translation: CASSPRAPIVDTQYF.

The CDR3 loop reads CASSTLGGRMGTGELFF. The CDR3, as DNA: TGTGCCAGTAGTACCTTAGGGGGCAGAATGGGAACCGGGGAGCTGTTTTTT. The chain uses TRBV19 and TRBJ2-2, with 7 bases fitting TRBD1. CDR3 length: 17 residues. Germline trimming cut 4 bases from V and 5 bases from J; bases unmatched to any gene: 13. Germline V gene data show CDR1 as LNHDA and CDR2 as SQIVND (reference sequence).

The chain has TRBV6-2 or TRBV6-3 and TRBJ2-2, with no clear D. This CDR3 spans 15 amino acids. The V and J ends lost 2 bases and 5 bases respectively, with 12 bases between them. Per the germline V gene, CDR1 is MNHEY and CDR2 is SVGEGT. The CDR3 here is CASSYSTSRTGELFF. CDR3 DNA: TGTGCCAGCAGTTACAGTACATCGAGGACCGGGGAGCTGTTTTTT.

The genes are TRBV6-5 and TRBJ2-1; D uncertain. The CDR3 is 15 residues long. V lost 2 bases, J lost 0 bases, and 8 bases lay in between. Germline V gene sequence: CDR1 MNHEY, CDR2 SVGAGI. This CDR3 reads CASSYVASSYNEQFF. CDR3 nucleotides: TGTGCCAGCAGTTACGTAGCAAGCTCCTACAATGAGCAGTTCTTC.

This clone was seen only a few times. The chain employs TRBV7-2 and TRBJ2-1; TRBD2 matches at 16 bases. V lost 6 bases to trimming and J lost 7 bases; unmatched junction nucleotides: 12. Germline V lookup: CDR1 SGHTA, CDR2 FQGNSA. This CDR3 spans 18 amino acids. The CDR3 DNA reads TGTGCCAGCAGAAACCCGGGACTAGCGGGAGGGCCGAGGAATGAGCAGTTCTTC. This translates into CASRNPGLAGGPRNEQFF.

The gene calls are TRBV29-1 and TRBJ1-2; TRBD1 is a possible D gene (5 bases). CDR3 size: 15 residues. CDR1 SQVTM and CDR2 ANQGSEA come from the germline V gene. The V and J ends lost 1 base and 1 base respectively, with 13 bases between them. The CDR3 coding sequence is TGCAGCGTTGAAGGGCGGTCGGGGGTTAACTATGGCTACACCTTC. Protein: CSVEGRSGVNYGYTF.

The V gene is TRBV7-2, the J gene TRBJ2-1, with a weak D call TRBD1 (6 bases). The V end was cut by 5 bases, the J end by 6 bases, with 11 bases between. The CDR3 extends over 13 amino acids. CDR1 and CDR2 from the germline V gene are SGHTA and FQGNSA. CDR3 sequence (DNA): TGTGCCAGCAGCCTGACAGGTTCCAATGAGCAGTTCTTC. This encodes CASSLTGSNEQFF.

The CDR3 DNA reads TGTGCCAGCAGCGCCCTCACAGATACGCAGTATTTT. Its translation is CASSALTDTQYF. The chain employs TRBV9 and TRBJ2-3; D gene ambiguous. Per germline, CDR1 SGDLS and CDR2 YYNGEE. The V and J ends lost 3 bases and 2 bases respectively, with 4 bases between them. The CDR3 runs to 12 residues.

The rearrangement joins TRBV4-2 to TRBJ2-1; TRBD2 might be the D (6 bases). From germline, CDR1 is LGHNA and CDR2 YNFKEQ. This CDR3 has 16 amino acids. V lost 0 bases to trimming and J lost 6 bases, with 15 bases between them. CDR3: CASSQETQAGPNEQFF. The CDR3, as DNA: TGTGCCAGCAGCCAAGAAACCCAGGCGGGGCCCAATGAGCAGTTCTTC.

V usage is TRBV7-3 and J usage is TRBJ2-5, with TRBD2 identical over 9 bases. Germline lookup yields CDR1 SGHTA and CDR2 FQGTGA. The CDR3 is 16 residues long. V lost 1 base and J lost 1; bases outside the gene matches: 4. CDR3 protein: CASSLMQLAGQETQYF. DNA of the CDR3: TGTGCCAGCAGCTTAATGCAACTAGCGGGCCAAGAGACCCAGTACTTC.

The chain carries TRBV7-2 and TRBJ2-1; the D is unclear. V lost 5 bases and J lost 0, with 14 bases in between. This CDR3 contains 16 residues. Germline V gives CDR1 SGHTA, CDR2 FQGNSA. CDR3 sequence (DNA): TGTGCCAGCAGCCCCACCTCGCCTAGCTCCTACAATGAGCAGTTCTTC. Residues: CASSPTSPSSYNEQFF.

The gene calls are TRBV10-3 and TRBJ2-5, with 9 nucleotides matching TRBD1. The CDR3 runs 15 residues. The trim removed 2 bases at V and 2 bases at J, leaving 3 bases unmatched. Germline V lookup: CDR1 ENHRY, CDR2 SYGVKD. For the CDR3, the DNA is TGTGCCATCAGTGAGAGGACAGGGGTACAAGAGACCCAGTACTTC. It yields the protein CAISERTGVQETQYF.

V is TRBV3-1 (or the pseudogene TRBV3-2) and J is TRBJ2-3; tentatively, D is TRBD1 (6 bases). Deletions cut 6 bases from V and 1 base from J, with 14 bases between. The CDR3 totals 15 residues. Germline CDR1 is LGHDT and CDR2 is YNNKEL (reference sequence). The CDR3 sequence: CASRGAWPGTDTQYF. DNA of the CDR3: TGTGCCAGCAGGGGGGCGTGGCCCGGCACAGATACGCAGTATTTT.

This clone was counted once. This chain uses TRBV9 with TRBJ2-7; 8 positions agree with TRBD1. The CDR3 length is 15 residues. CDR1 and CDR2 from the germline V gene are SGDLS and YYNGEE. After removal of 4 bases from V and 2 bases from J, the junction contained 8 bases not matched to a gene. The CDR3 spells CASSPSGTGAYEQYF. CDR3 DNA sequence: TGTGCCAGCAGCCCCTCCGGGACAGGCGCCTACGAGCAGTACTTC.

The V and J genes are TRBV24-1 and TRBJ2-7, with TRBD2 matching over 9 bases. Germline CDR1 KGHDR, CDR2 SFDVKD. The junction had 7 bases not matched to a gene; V was cut back by 2 bases and J by 6 bases. This CDR3 has 15 residues. CDR3 sequence: CATSDSLGTSCEQYF. DNA for the CDR3: TGTGCCACCAGTGATTCCCTCGGGACTAGCTGCGAGCAGTACTTC.